These T cell receptor beta chains were read from a single sample in a study of blood T cell repertoires in COVID-19. Only in-frame clones appear in the TCRdb table, and some are missing; sequencing was by immunoSEQ multiplex PCR. Seen here are 85,000 to 120,000 clones, roughly 90% observed once, and the top ten hold 4% to 5.5%. The sequencing sample was made of peripheral blood. These receptors all come from a woman in her fifties or sixties with COVID-19, enrolled during active disease. The CDR3 runs from the conserved cysteine through the conserved F or W. A D gene is named only where the DNA matches it firmly. The size of a clone is reported for some rows only, either as once, few or many, or as a class for expanded clones.

V gene	J gene	clone size	D gene	CDR3 protein	CDR3 DNA
TRBV5-1	TRBJ2-5	.	.	CASRTQASEETQYF	TGCGCCAGCAGAACTCAAGCGAGCGAAGAGACCCAGTACTTC
TRBV5-6	TRBJ1-2	.	TRBD1	CASSRQGALTF	TGTGCCAGCAGCAGACAGGGGGCCTTAACCTTC
TRBV9	TRBJ2-2	.	TRBD2	CASSVVASGGTGELFF	TGTGCCAGCAGCGTAGTAGCTAGCGGGGGTACCGGGGAGCTGTTTTTT
TRBV6-1	TRBJ1-5	.	TRBD1	CASSEGTGGPQPQHF	TGTGCCAGCAGTGAAGGGACAGGGGGACCCCAGCCCCAGCATTTT
TRBV2	TRBJ1-2	.	.	CASTWGEGYTF	TGTGCCAGCACGTGGGGGGAGGGCTACACCTTC
TRBV6-2/TRBV6-3	TRBJ1-4	.	.	CASSYPWDEGTNEKLFF	TGTGCCAGCAGTTATCCCTGGGATGAGGGTACTAATGAAAAACTGTTTTTT
TRBV30	TRBJ1-4	.	.	CAWTTGGGGEKLFF	TGTGCCTGGACTACGGGGGGAGGCGGTGAAAAACTGTTTTTT
TRBV6-6	TRBJ2-3	.	TRBD2	CASSPVTGGPTDTQYF	TGTGCCAGCAGCCCAGTGACGGGGGGGCCCACAGATACGCAGTATTTT
TRBV5-6	TRBJ2-5	.	TRBD2	CASSPLGAGVLKTQYF	TGTGCCAGCAGCCCCCTTGGAGCGGGGGTACTAAAGACCCAGTACTTC
TRBV7-9	TRBJ1-3	.	TRBD1	CASSTRTGFSGNTIYF	TGTGCCAGCAGCACCCGGACAGGTTTCTCTGGAAACACCATATATTTT
TRBV19	TRBJ2-7	once	.	CASSTTGTTYEQYF	TGTGCCAGTAGTACCACCGGGACAACATACGAGCAGTACTTC
TRBV7-2	TRBJ1-2	.	TRBD1	CASKSQGALIGGYTF	TGTGCCAGCAAATCCCAGGGGGCGCTTATAGGTGGCTACACCTTC
TRBV3-1/TRBV3-2	TRBJ2-1	.	TRBD2	CASSRWAGGLSSYNEQFF	TGTGCCAGCAGTCGTTGGGCGGGGGGGCTCTCATCCTACAATGAGCAGTTCTTC